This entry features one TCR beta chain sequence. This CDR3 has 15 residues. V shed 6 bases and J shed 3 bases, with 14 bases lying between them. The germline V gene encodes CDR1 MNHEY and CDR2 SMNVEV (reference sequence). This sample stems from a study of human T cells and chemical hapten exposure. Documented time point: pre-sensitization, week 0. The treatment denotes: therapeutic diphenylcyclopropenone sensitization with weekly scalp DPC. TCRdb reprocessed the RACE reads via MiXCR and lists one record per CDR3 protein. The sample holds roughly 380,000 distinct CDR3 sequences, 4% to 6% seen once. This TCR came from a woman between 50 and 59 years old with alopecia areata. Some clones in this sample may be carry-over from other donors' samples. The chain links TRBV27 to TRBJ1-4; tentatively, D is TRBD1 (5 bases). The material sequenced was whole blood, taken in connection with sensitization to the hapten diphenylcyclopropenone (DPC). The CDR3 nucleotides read TGTGCCAGCAGACCCTGGGGGGGTTCTAATGAAAAACTGTTTTTT. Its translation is CASRPWGGSNEKLFF.